This TCR beta chain was observed in a study of T cells in Graves' hyperthyroidism and ophthalmopathy. Whole-study context: Peripheral blood was secured at the point of initial diagnosis, before any treatment.

Extraction of PBMCs used roughly 9.4 ml of fresh peripheral blood. V was clipped by 5 bases and J by 1 base, with 12 bases between them. This CDR3 spans 14 amino acids. The table lists this clonotype with many counts. Template material for amplifying TCR beta CDR3 regions consisted of RNA transcripts. The TCR CDR3 first-round RT-PCR relied on the HTBI primer set. From the multiplex PCR reads, TCRdb called clonotypes with MiXCR, one entry per CDR3 protein. The sample has 250,000 or so distinct CDR3 sequences, more than 12% seen once. Sequences were obtained from blood. V and J are TRBV12-3 or TRBV12-4 and TRBJ2-7; D is undetermined. This clonotype was sampled from a woman between 40 and 55 years old with Graves' hyperthyroidism that later progressed to Graves' ophthalmopathy. The CDR3 sequence: CASSEIHGSYEQYF. In DNA form, the CDR3 reads TGTGCCAGCAGTGAAATACACGGTTCCTACGAGCAGTACTTC.